The entry below describes one TCR beta chain. Isolation recovered at least 6.5 million PBMCs from every sample. This CDR3 has 18 residues. V lost 4 bases and J lost 4; bases outside the gene matches: 12. Germline assignment: CDR1 MNHEY and CDR2 SMNVEV (reference sequence). These data originate in a study of blood T cells in healthy people across ages. Through a sample-barcoded 5' primer and a J-beta primer mix, a second PCR was run for roughly 7 to 12 cycles. TCRdb ran MiXCR on the 5' RACE reads and lists one entry per CDR3 protein. Of over 1.5 million distinct CDR3 sequences listed, around 50% are singletons.

The sample was blood. The V and J genes are TRBV27 and TRBJ2-3, with TRBD2 matching 12 bases. The sequence was collected from a woman aged 40 to 55 in good health. The CDR3, as DNA: TGTGCCAGCAGTTCCAGACTAGCGGGGGCCGAATTTGCAGATACGCAGTATTTT. It specifies CASSSRLAGAEFADTQYF.